The 6 T cell receptor beta chains below all came from one sample that was sequenced in a study of PD-1 blockade in classical Hodgkin lymphoma. Clones were sequenced by immunoSEQ multiplex PCR, and TCRdb holds only the in-frame ones, with some missing. The sample has under 30,000 clones, more than 60% seen once. Each patient experienced a relapse that followed autologous stem cell transplantation, and brentuximab vedotin exposure varied. CD4+ T cells were purified from thawed PBMCs by magnetic negative selection. The sequencing here drew on CD4+ T cells from blood, taken at baseline. The receptors here all came from a human donor with classical Hodgkin lymphoma.

The gene calls are TRBV2 and TRBJ2-7; TRBD1 matches at 10 bases. After removal of 7 bases from V and 1 base from J, the junction contained 13 bases not matched to a gene. This CDR3 is 17 amino acids long. The germline gives CDR1 SNHLY, CDR2 FYNNEI. The CDR3 DNA sequence: TGTGCCAGCACCCCCTGGACCGGGACAGGGGTGTCCTACGAGCAGTACTTC. Translation gives CASTPWTGTGVSYEQYF.

This sequence joins TRBV7-2 and TRBJ1-1, with 7 bases matching TRBD1. The CDR3 has 15 residues. With 4 bases clipped from V and 1 base from J, the junction kept 6 bases outside the gene matches. Germline V gives CDR1 SGHTA, CDR2 FQGNSA. CDR3: CASSSPRQGNTEAFF. CDR3 DNA sequence: TGTGCCAGCAGCTCACCGCGACAGGGGAACACTGAAGCTTTCTTT. The full variable domain, rest sourced from reference TRBV7-2 and TRBJ1-1, is GAGVSQSPSNKVTEKGKDVELRCDPISGHTALYWYRQSLGQGLEFLIYFQGNSAPDKSGLPSDRFSAERTGGSVSTLTIQRTQQEDSAVYLCASSSPRQGNTEAFFGQGTRLTVV.

The rearrangement links TRBV19 to TRBJ1-5; D remains unclear. The CDR3 has 14 residues. CDR1 and CDR2 from the germline V gene are LNHDA and SQIVND (reference sequence). Trimming removed 7 bases at V and 6 bases at J, with 16 bases between. CDR3 DNA sequence: TGTGCCAGTACCGTCCCGGCAGGCTTTCAGCCCCAGCATTTT. Its protein is CASTVPAGFQPQHF.

The chain couples TRBV6-6 to TRBJ1-5; TRBD1 aligns across 8 bases. CDR1 is MNHNY and CDR2 is SVGAGI in the germline V gene (reference sequence). Trimming removed 7 bases from V and 1 base from J; junction bases left unmatched: 6. The CDR3 is 15 amino acids. CDR3: CASKTGELSNQPQHF. The DNA for the CDR3 is TGTGCCAGCAAGACAGGGGAATTAAGCAATCAGCCCCAGCATTTT.

V is TRBV6-1 and J is TRBJ1-1; D remains unclear. The CDR3 runs to 16 residues. Trimming removed 2 bases at V and 6 bases at J, with 19 bases between. Germline CDR1 and CDR2: MNHNS and SASEGT. In DNA, the CDR3 is TGTGCCAGCAGTGAAACTACGGGCCCCCGGCCTGCTGAAGCTTTCTTT. Its protein is CASSETTGPRPAEAFF.

Comment on this clone: The same CDR3 can be traced to other DNA sequences in this sample. V usage is TRBV28 and J usage is TRBJ1-2, with D tentatively TRBD1 (6 bases). Trimming removed 9 bases at V and 2 bases at J, with 10 bases between. The CDR3 runs 12 residues. Germline V gene lookup returns CDR1 MDHEN and CDR2 SYDVKM. CDR3 protein: CASRTANYGYTF. DNA for the CDR3: TGTGCCAGTCGGACAGCCAACTATGGCTACACCTTC.